Listed below are T cell receptor beta chains from one sample, sequenced in a study of CXCR3-negative and CXCR3-positive naive CD8 T cells. TCRdb reprocessed the 5' RACE reads; each CDR3 protein has one entry and no DNA is given. This repertoire includes about 130,000 distinct CDR3 sequences. The sequenced sample consisted of naive CXCR3- CD8+ T cells from blood. The receptors were gathered from a human donor in good health. Some clones in this sample may be carry-over from other donors' samples. Each CDR3 is given with its conserved first and last residue.

j_call,cdr3_length,v_call,cdr3_aa
TRBJ2-7,14,TRBV4-1,CASSPGPGPYEQYF
TRBJ2-7,13,TRBV5-1,CASSPPDSFEQYF
TRBJ2-7,15,TRBV28,CASSLEVGNTYEQYF
TRBJ2-5,13,TRBV28,CASSFTAGGTQYF
TRBJ2-7,14,TRBV4-3,CASSQGRDNYEQYF
TRBJ1-2,13,TRBV29-1,CSVEFYQLNGYTF
TRBJ2-1,12,TRBV12-3/TRBV12-4,CASRGTYNEQFF
TRBJ2-1,16,TRBV4-1,CASSRSGGSSYNEQFF
TRBJ2-1,15,TRBV4-2,CASSRGLADPGGQFF
TRBJ2-7,17,TRBV28,CASSQTTGGGGSYEQYF
TRBJ2-5,17,TRBV10-1,CASSESGTSVGGETQYF
TRBJ2-7,15,TRBV3-1,CASSHPSGPTYEQYF
TRBJ2-3,13,TRBV20-1,CSGTSGEIDTQYF
TRBJ1-1,14,TRBV4-3,CASSQDDRNTEAFF